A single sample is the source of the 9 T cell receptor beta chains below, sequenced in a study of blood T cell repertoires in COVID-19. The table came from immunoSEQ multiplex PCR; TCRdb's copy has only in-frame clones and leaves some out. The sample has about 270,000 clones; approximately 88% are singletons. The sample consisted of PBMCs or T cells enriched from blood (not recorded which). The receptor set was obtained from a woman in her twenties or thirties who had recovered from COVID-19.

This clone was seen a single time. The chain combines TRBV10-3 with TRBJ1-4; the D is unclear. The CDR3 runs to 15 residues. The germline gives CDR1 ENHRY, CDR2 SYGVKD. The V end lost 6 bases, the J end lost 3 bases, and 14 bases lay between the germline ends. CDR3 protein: CAIRDPGGANEKLFF. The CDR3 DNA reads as TGTGCCATCAGGGACCCTGGAGGTGCTAATGAAAAACTGTTTTTT.

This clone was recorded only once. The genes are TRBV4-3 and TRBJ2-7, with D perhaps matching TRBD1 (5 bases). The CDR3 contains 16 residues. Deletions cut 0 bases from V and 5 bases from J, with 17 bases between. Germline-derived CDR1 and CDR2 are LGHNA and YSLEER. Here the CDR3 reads CASSQDGGAQRDEQYF. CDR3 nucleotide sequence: TGCGCCAGCAGCCAAGATGGTGGGGCCCAACGGGACGAGCAGTACTTC.

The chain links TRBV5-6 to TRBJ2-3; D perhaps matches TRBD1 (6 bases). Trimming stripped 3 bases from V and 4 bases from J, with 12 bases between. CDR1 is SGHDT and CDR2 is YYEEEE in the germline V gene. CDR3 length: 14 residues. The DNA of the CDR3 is TGTGCCAGCAGCTCCAACAGGGTCCCAGATACGCAGTATTTT. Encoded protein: CASSSNRVPDTQYF. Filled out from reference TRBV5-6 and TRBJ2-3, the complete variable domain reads DAGVTQSPTHLIKTRGQQVTLRCSPKSGHDTVSWYQQALGQGPQFIFQYYEEEERQRGNFPDRFSGHQFPNYSSELNVNALLLGDSALYLCASSSNRVPDTQYFGPGTRLTVL.

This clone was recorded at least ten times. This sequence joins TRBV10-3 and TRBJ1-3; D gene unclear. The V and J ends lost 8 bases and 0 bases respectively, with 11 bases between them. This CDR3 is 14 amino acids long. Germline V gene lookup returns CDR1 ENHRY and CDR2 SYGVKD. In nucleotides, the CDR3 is TGTGCCATCGCGGCGGCCTCCTCTGGAAACACCATATATTTT. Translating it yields CAIAAASSGNTIYF.

CDR3 residues: CASSLADTSYEQYF. The CDR3 nucleotides are TGTGCCAGCAGCTTGGCCGACACTTCCTACGAGCAGTACTTC. The rearrangement links TRBV5-6 to TRBJ2-7; D remains unclear. The CDR3 sequence is 14 residues long. Per the germline V gene, CDR1 is SGHDT and CDR2 is YYEEEE. The V and J ends lost 0 bases and 1 base respectively, with 8 bases between them. Using reference TRBV5-6 and TRBJ2-7 for the parts outside the CDR3, the full variable domain is DAGVTQSPTHLIKTRGQQVTLRCSPKSGHDTVSWYQQALGQGPQFIFQYYEEEERQRGNFPDRFSGHQFPNYSSELNVNALLLGDSALYLCASSLADTSYEQYFGPGTRLTVT.

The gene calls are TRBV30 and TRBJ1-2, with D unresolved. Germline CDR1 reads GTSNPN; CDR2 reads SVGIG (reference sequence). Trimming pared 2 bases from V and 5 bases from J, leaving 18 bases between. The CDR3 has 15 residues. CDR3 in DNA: TGTGCCTGGAGTCAAGACGGCATACGGAGGTATGGCTACACCTTC. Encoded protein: CAWSQDGIRRYGYTF.

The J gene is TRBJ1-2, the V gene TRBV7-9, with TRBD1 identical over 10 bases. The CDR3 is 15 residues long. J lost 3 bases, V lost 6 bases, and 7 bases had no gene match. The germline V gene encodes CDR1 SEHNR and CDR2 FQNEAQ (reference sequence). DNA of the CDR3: TGTGCCAGCAGTACGGACAGGGGGGTTGACTATGGCTACACCTTC. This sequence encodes CASSTDRGVDYGYTF.

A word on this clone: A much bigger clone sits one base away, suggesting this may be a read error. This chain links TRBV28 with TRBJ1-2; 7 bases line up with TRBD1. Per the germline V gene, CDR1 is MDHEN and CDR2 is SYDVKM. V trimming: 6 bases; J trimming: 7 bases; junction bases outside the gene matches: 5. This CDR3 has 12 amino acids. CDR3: CASSLDRAGYTF. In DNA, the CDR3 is TGTGCCAGCAGCTTAGACAGGGCTGGCTACACCTTC.

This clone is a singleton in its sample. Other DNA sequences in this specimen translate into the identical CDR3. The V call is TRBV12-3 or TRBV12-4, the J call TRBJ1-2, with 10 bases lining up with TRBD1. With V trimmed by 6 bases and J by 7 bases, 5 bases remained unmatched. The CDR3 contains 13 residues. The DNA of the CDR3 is TGTGCCAGCAGCCTAGGACAGGGGGTTGGCTACACCTTC. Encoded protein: CASSLGQGVGYTF.